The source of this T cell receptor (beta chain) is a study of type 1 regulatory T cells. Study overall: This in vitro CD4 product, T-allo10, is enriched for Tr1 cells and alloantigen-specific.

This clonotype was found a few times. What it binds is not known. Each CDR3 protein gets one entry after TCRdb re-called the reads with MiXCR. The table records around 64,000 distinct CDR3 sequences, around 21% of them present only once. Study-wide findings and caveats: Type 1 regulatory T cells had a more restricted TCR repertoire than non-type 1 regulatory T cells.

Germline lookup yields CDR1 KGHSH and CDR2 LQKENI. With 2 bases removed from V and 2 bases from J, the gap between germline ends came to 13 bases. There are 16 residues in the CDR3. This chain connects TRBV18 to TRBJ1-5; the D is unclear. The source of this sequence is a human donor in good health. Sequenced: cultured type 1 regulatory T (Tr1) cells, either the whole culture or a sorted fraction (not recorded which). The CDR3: CASSPSTNVGNQPQHF. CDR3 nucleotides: TGTGCCAGCTCACCATCCACCAACGTCGGCAATCAGCCCCAGCATTTT.